This T cell receptor beta chain was sequenced during a study of shared clonotypes between healthy human individuals. Study-wide results and caveats: On the whole, naive subsets had larger estimated richness than memory subsets had. Sampling covered nothing but blood. Tissue TCR repertoires likely differ from those found in blood.

Genomic DNA per cell subset filled all wells of several immunoSEQ plates. Measured with immunoSEQ multiplex PCR; TCRdb has only the in-frame clones, and not every one. This table has more than 2,000,000 clones, over 90% appearing once. Note on this clone: Its target is unknown.

The CDR3 length is 12 residues. Trimming removed 5 bases at V and 1 base at J, with 7 bases between. Germline V gene sequence: CDR1 SQVTM, CDR2 ANQGSEA. Caucasian adults living in Nashville, Tennessee, provided all samples. Material: naive CD4+ T cells from PBMCs. Subset indicated: CD45RA+ positively selected. The receptor's source is a man between 18 and 29 years old in good health. Some clones in this sample may be carry-over from other donors' samples. The V gene is TRBV29-1, the J gene TRBJ2-3; D gene unclear. The CDR3 reads CSVNSGTDTQYF. CDR3 nucleotides: TGCAGCGTTAACAGCGGCACAGATACGCAGTATTTT.